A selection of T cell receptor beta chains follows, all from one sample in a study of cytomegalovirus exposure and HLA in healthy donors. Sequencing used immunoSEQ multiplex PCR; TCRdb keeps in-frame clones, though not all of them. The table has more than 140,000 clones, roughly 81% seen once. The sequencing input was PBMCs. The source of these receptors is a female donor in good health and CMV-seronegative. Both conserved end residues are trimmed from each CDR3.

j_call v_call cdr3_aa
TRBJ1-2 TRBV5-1 ASSLGDLTDGYT
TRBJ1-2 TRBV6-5 ASTPGGLNYGYT
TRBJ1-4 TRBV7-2 ASSITGVPNEKLF
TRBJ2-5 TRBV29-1 RVPEQY
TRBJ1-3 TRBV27 ASSPRQDGSGNTIY
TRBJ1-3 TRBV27 ASSLTTPRRGSGNTIY
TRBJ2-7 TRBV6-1 ASSERGGNYEQY
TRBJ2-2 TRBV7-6 ASSSEVPGELF
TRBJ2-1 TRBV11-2 ASSLDPPSGQF
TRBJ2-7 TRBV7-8 ASSLQVVEQY
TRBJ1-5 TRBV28 ASSAGTTTNQPQH
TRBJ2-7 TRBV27 ASSPPQGPILGQY
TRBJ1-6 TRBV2 ASTEGLGGSNSPLH
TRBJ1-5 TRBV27 ASSFQGQPQH
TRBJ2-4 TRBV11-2 ASSLETSKVKNIQY
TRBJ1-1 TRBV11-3 ATRQGGATEAF
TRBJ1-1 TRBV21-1 ASGLRGMNTEAF
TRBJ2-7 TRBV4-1 ASSQVSGTAYEQY
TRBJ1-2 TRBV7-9 ASSLYDRLESYT
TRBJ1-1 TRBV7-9 ASSLESDEAF
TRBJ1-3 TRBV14 ASSQSNSGNTIY
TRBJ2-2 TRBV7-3 ASSPRGRNTGELF
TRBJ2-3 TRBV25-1 ASSRASGSTDTQY
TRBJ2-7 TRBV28 ASSLPAAYKQY
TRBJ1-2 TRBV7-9 ASMGIDRVLPANYGYT
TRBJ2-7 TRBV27 ASSSQHRGRSYEQY
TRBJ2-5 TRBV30 AWSGTSGRTVQETQY
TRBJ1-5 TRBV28 ASKQGTLVQPQH
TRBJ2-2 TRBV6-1 ASSTGANTGELF
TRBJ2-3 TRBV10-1 ASSESGGPWADTQY
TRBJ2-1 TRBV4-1 ASSQELAGQRDAVEQF
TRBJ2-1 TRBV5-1 ASSLITGSNEQF
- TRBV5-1 ASSPGTLSYEQY
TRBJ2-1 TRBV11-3 ASSLERGVGTSGSYEQF
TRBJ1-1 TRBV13 ASSFPSEGENAEAF
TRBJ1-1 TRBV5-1 ASSSDATRAEAF
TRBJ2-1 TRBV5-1 ASSLAGELAGHGEQF
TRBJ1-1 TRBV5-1 ASSLTGETEAF
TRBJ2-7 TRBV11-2 ASSRGQYSEQY
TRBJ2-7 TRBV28 ASSLRGPSYEQY
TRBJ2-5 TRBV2 ASSRGTSGPETQY
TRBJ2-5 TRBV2 ASGPGAQY
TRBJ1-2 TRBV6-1 ASSLQGGHNYGYT
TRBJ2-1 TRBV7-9 ASSQTTGQGLGNEQF
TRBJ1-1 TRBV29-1 SGQGQGRFAF